This TCR beta chain was observed in a study of T cell responses to AZD1222 COVID-19 vaccine. Data came from immunoSEQ multiplex PCR; TCRdb stores just in-frame clones and leaves some out. The sample has 150,000 to 200,000 clones, 85% to 95% seen once; the top ten hold 0.8% to 1.3%. Regarding this clone: The same CDR3 is also encoded by other DNA sequences in this sample.

V was shortened by 0 bases and J by 5 bases, with 4 bases between the two germline ends. Per germline, CDR1 MNHEY and CDR2 SMNVEV (reference sequence). The CDR3 sequence is 12 residues long. This TCR derives from an adult who received the MenACWY meningococcal vaccine as a control. This rearrangement joins TRBV27 to TRBJ1-2; D unclear. The material was peripheral blood, obtained 28 days after the second dose of the MenACWY control vaccine. The CDR3 loop reads CASSLSGYGYTF. Written as DNA, the CDR3 is TGTGCCAGCAGTTTATCCGGGTATGGCTACACCTTC.